The next 25 T cell receptor beta chains were all read from a single sample in a study of sequential checkpoint blockade in melanoma. The method was immunoSEQ multiplex PCR; TCRdb's version includes in-frame clones alone and lacks a portion of them. Seen here are under 20,000 clones, roughly 73% observed once, and the top ten hold under 5%. The treatment is: randomized to nivolumab then ipilimumab (arm A) or the reverse (arm B). The material was tumor tissue (inferred from file names), obtained from a patient given nivolumab and ipilimumab in sequence. These receptors were obtained from a human donor with melanoma.

A few counts support this clone. This chain connects TRBV5-1 to TRBJ1-6; a weak D match, TRBD1 (5 bases). V was clipped by 2 bases and J by 5 bases, with 8 bases between them. Germline V gene data show CDR1 as SGHRS and CDR2 as YFSETQ. This CDR3 has 14 amino acids. The CDR3 here is CASSFGRDNSPLHF. CDR3 DNA sequence: TGCGCCAGCAGCTTCGGCAGGGATAATTCACCCCTCCACTTT. The complete variable domain, with remaining parts taken from reference TRBV5-1 and TRBJ1-6, reads KAGVTQTPRYLIKTRGQQVTLSCSPISGHRSVSWYQQTPGQGLQFLFEYFSETQRNKGNFPGRFSGRQFSNSRSEMNVSTLELGDSALYLCASSFGRDNSPLHFGNGTRLTVT.

This chain links TRBV2 with TRBJ2-3; D not resolved. The CDR3 extends over 14 amino acids. The V end was cut by 6 bases, the J end by 1 base, with 11 bases between. Per germline, CDR1 SNHLY and CDR2 FYNNEI. The CDR3 sequence is CASSVALGTDTQYF. Here the CDR3 DNA reads TGTGCCAGCAGCGTAGCCTTGGGCACAGATACGCAGTATTTT.

The chain is built from TRBV28 and TRBJ1-6, with a possible D match to TRBD1 (6 bases). This CDR3 comprises 13 residues. Per the germline V gene, CDR1 is MDHEN and CDR2 is SYDVKM. Trimming stripped 7 bases from V and 7 bases from J, with 11 bases between. This CDR3 is CASKIGGNSPLHF. CDR3 in DNA: TGTGCCAGCAAGATCGGGGGCAATTCACCCCTCCACTTT.

The V call is TRBV6-8, the J call TRBJ1-4, with D possibly being TRBD1 (6 bases). Trimming pared 5 bases from V and 6 bases from J, leaving 10 bases between. The CDR3 contains 13 residues. Germline V gene data show CDR1 as MNHGY and CDR2 as SAAAGT. In DNA, the CDR3 is TGTGCCAGCAGTGGGGGGCCGTATGAAAAACTGTTTTTT. It specifies CASSGGPYEKLFF.

The chain links TRBV19 to TRBJ1-1; possible D gene TRBD1, 5 bases. The germline V gene encodes CDR1 LNHDA and CDR2 SQIVND (reference sequence). V shed 6 bases and J shed 10 bases, with 18 bases lying between them. The CDR3 has 13 amino acids. The CDR3, as DNA: TGTGCCAGTAGCGCCAGCGGCAGGGCGACAGCTTTCTTT. Residues: CASSASGRATAFF.

This clone was counted once. This chain uses TRBV19 with TRBJ2-7; 7 nucleotides line up with TRBD2. This CDR3 contains 11 residues. The germline V gene encodes CDR1 LNHDA and CDR2 SQIVND (reference sequence). Trimming took 7 bases from V and 3 from J; bases not matched to a gene: 0. The CDR3 DNA reads TGTGCCAGTACGGGGGGCTACGAGCAGTACTTC. Encoded protein: CASTGGYEQYF.

The V and J genes are TRBV9 and TRBJ2-1; D is unclear. Germline values: CDR1 SGDLS, CDR2 YYNGEE. The CDR3 extends over 13 amino acids. Deletions cut 0 bases from V and 7 bases from J, with 8 bases between. The CDR3 DNA is TGTGCCAGCAGCGTAGAACTAATAAATGAGCAGTTCTTC. Translating it yields CASSVELINEQFF.

This sequence joins TRBV11-1 and TRBJ2-4; tentative D call: TRBD1 (6 bases). CDR1 SGHAT and CDR2 FQDESV come from the germline V gene (reference sequence). CDR3 size: 16 residues. V was trimmed by 7 bases and J by 6 bases, leaving 22 bases between them. CDR3 DNA sequence: TGTGCCAGCATCAGACCACAGGGCTTCCGGGGAAACATTCAGTACTTC. Protein: CASIRPQGFRGNIQYF.

This chain links TRBV12-5 with TRBJ1-5; 7 bases map to TRBD1. The CDR3 loop spans 12 amino acids. Germline CDR1 LGHNT, CDR2 FRNRAP. The CDR3 reads CASNAQGQPQHF. CDR3 coding DNA: TGTGCCAGCAACGCACAGGGGCAGCCCCAGCATTTT.

V and J are TRBV28 and TRBJ1-4, with 11 bases matching TRBD1. J gave up 8 bases and V 6 bases, and 8 bases lay outside the gene matches. Germline-derived CDR1 and CDR2 are MDHEN and SYDVKM. CDR3 length: 15 amino acids. The CDR3 coding sequence is TGTGCCAGCAGCGGACGGGGACAGGGGGACGAAAAACTGTTTTTT. Translating gives CASSGRGQGDEKLFF.

The chain employs TRBV19 and TRBJ2-3; D unresolved. CDR3 length: 16 residues. CDR1 and CDR2 from the germline V gene are LNHDA and SQIVND (reference sequence). V lost 5 bases and J lost 1, with 16 bases in between. CDR3 bases: TGTGCCAGTAGTGTCGCACATCCTGGGGGCACAGATACGCAGTATTTT. Its protein is CASSVAHPGGTDTQYF.

The rearrangement uses TRBV19 and TRBJ1-2; possible D gene TRBD1, 6 bases. The V end was cut by 7 bases, the J end by 6 bases, with 15 bases between. The CDR3 loop spans 13 amino acids. From germline, CDR1 is LNHDA and CDR2 SQIVND (reference sequence). CDR3: CASNSSPGDGYTF. The CDR3 nucleotides read TGTGCCAGTAACTCATCTCCAGGGGATGGCTACACCTTC.

In DNA form, the CDR3 reads TGTGCCAGTATGCCCAGGGGGCGCAGTACTGAAGCTTTCTTT. Translation gives CASMPRGRSTEAFF. The V gene is TRBV19, the J gene TRBJ1-1, with 8 bases matching TRBD1. With 7 bases clipped from V and 5 bases from J, the junction kept 9 bases outside the gene matches. CDR3 length equals 14 residues. CDR1 is LNHDA, CDR2 SQIVND, per germline (reference sequence). The whole variable domain, remainder taken from reference TRBV19 and TRBJ1-1, is DGGITQSPKYLFRKEGQNVTLSCEQNLNHDAMYWYRQDPGQGLRLIYYSQIVNDFQKGDIAEGYSVSREKKESFPLTVTSAQKNPTAFYLCASMPRGRSTEAFFGQGTRLTVV.

This clone is deemed medium-sized. CDR3 loop: CASSSHQGNYGYTF. In nucleotides, the CDR3 is TGTGCCAGCAGCTCCCACCAGGGAAATTATGGCTACACCTTC. The chain carries TRBV11-3 and TRBJ1-2; possible D gene TRBD1, 5 bases. The CDR3 runs 14 residues. The germline V gene has CDR1 SGHNT and CDR2 YENEEA. The germline V and J ends were trimmed by 4 bases and 5 bases, with 14 bases remaining between them.

This clone was seen just once. The chain links TRBV11-3 to TRBJ2-7; maybe TRBD1 (6 bases). Trimming pared 4 bases from V and 4 bases from J, leaving 17 bases between. CDR3 length: 15 amino acids. Per the germline V gene, CDR1 is SGHNT and CDR2 is YENEEA. The CDR3 sequence: CASSSVQQGLYEQYF. The CDR3 DNA is TGTGCCAGCAGCTCCGTCCAGCAGGGGCTTTACGAGCAGTACTTC.

The rearrangement links TRBV6-7 to TRBJ2-2; weak D call: TRBD2 (6 bases). TRBV6-7 is placed among ORFs of uncertain function. V was pared by 6 bases and J by 3 bases, with 20 bases between. The CDR3 sequence is 17 residues long. CDR3: CASRIMGGYGDTGELFF. CDR3 bases: TGTGCCAGCAGAATAATGGGAGGATACGGGGACACCGGGGAGCTGTTTTTT.

This chain uses TRBV9 with TRBJ2-7; D is unclear. The CDR3 is 12 amino acids. V was pared by 0 bases and J by 7 bases, with 8 bases between. The germline CDR1 and CDR2 sequences are SGDLS and YYNGEE. CDR3 sequence (DNA): TGTGCCAGCAGCGTAGACCTCCGGGAGCAGTACTTC. Amino acid sequence: CASSVDLREQYF.

This rearrangement joins TRBV28 to TRBJ1-2, with unresolved D. Germline assignment: CDR1 MDHEN and CDR2 SYDVKM. V was clipped by 5 bases and J by 7 bases, with 11 bases between them. This CDR3 spans 12 amino acids. The CDR3 sequence is CASSTGRGGYTF. The CDR3 DNA is TGTGCCAGCAGTACGGGGAGAGGTGGCTACACCTTC.

This clone has only one observation. The rearrangement uses TRBV25-1 and TRBJ1-4; D uncertain. The CDR3 totals 15 residues. With 2 bases removed from V and 8 bases from J, the gap between germline ends came to 15 bases. The germline gives CDR1 MGHDK, CDR2 SYGVNS. The CDR3 reads CASSEALLESEKLFF. CDR3 nucleotides: TGTGCCAGCAGTGAAGCACTCTTAGAGTCCGAAAAACTGTTTTTT.

This rearrangement joins TRBV16 to TRBJ1-1; D possibly corresponds to TRBD1 (5 bases). Germline CDR1 and CDR2: KGHSY and FQNENV. V was trimmed by 2 bases and J by 5 bases, leaving 15 bases between them. The CDR3 has 15 amino acids. The CDR3 loop reads CASSQVTGVGTEAFF. The CDR3 DNA is TGTGCCAGCAGCCAAGTTACGGGGGTAGGAACTGAAGCTTTCTTT.

The chain combines TRBV6-7 with TRBJ1-2; D gene ambiguous. TRBV6-7 is an ORF, with its function uncertain. Deletions cut 6 bases from V and 2 bases from J, with 4 bases between. The CDR3 length is 11 residues. CDR3 residues: CASSTNYGYTF. The CDR3 nucleotides read TGTGCCAGCAGCACCAACTATGGCTACACCTTC.

The chain is built from TRBV10-3 and TRBJ2-3, with 8 bases matching TRBD2. Germline trimming cut 6 bases from V and 1 base from J; bases unmatched to any gene: 3. The CDR3 loop spans 14 amino acids. Germline-derived CDR1 and CDR2 are ENHRY and SYGVKD. The chain's CDR3 is CAIRPTSGTDTQYF. DNA of the CDR3: TGTGCCATCAGACCGACTAGCGGCACAGATACGCAGTATTTT.

Worth noting for this clone: One end of the junction fails to match germline, which may point to a read error. The chain has TRBV10-2 and TRBJ2-7; D unclear. The CDR3 covers 12 residues. Per germline, CDR1 WSHSY and CDR2 SAAADI. The CDR3 DNA sequence: TGCGCCATCAGTCTAGACGGTTACGAGCAGTACTTC. Translation: CAISLDGYEQYF.

The chain has TRBV7-1 and TRBJ2-5; TRBD2 might be the D (6 bases). TRBV7-1 carries the ORF label, with uncertain function. This CDR3 has 14 amino acids. V was shortened by 6 bases and J by 4 bases, with 15 bases between the two germline ends. DNA for the CDR3: TGTGCCAGCAGTGAAGAGGGAGGCGGAGAGACCCAGTACTTC. Translated: CASSEEGGGETQYF.

The CDR3 sequence: CASSELAGGQDTQYF. DNA of the CDR3: TGTGCCAGCAGTGAACTAGCGGGGGGCCAAGATACGCAGTATTTT. The chain uses TRBV11-3 and TRBJ2-3; 12 positions match TRBD2. CDR1 is SGHNT, CDR2 YENEEA, per germline. The CDR3 sequence is 15 residues long. V was clipped by 6 bases and J by 5 bases; unmatched bases: 6.